This TCR beta chain was sequenced during a study of cytotoxic CD8 clonotypes in ibrutinib-treated CLL. Germline CDR1 and CDR2: LNHNV and YYDKDF (reference sequence). Trimming took off 3 bases at V and 5 bases at J, with 19 bases between the two ends. The CDR3 consists of 16 residues. Concerning this clone itself: The target antigen is unknown.

The method was immunoSEQ multiplex PCR; TCRdb's version includes in-frame clones alone and lacks a portion of them. Among over 100,000 clones listed, approximately 83% were seen once. Findings and caveats of the study: Clonality, elevated at ibrutinib response, dropped back toward baseline at progression.

This rearrangement joins TRBV15 to TRBJ1-2; weak D call: TRBD1 (6 bases). This TCR was recovered from a human donor with chronic lymphocytic leukemia. Material: PBMCs, obtained after 24 months of ibrutinib treatment. The CDR3 reads CATSSAPMGADYGYTF. In nucleotides, the CDR3 is TGTGCCACCAGCAGTGCCCCGATGGGGGCGGATTATGGCTACACCTTC.